These T cell receptor beta chains were read from a single sample in a study of OX40 agonist ivuxolimab in advanced cancers. Sequencing used immunoSEQ multiplex PCR; TCRdb keeps in-frame clones, though not all of them. The sample has 95,000 to 110,000 clones, more than 85% seen once. Sequences were derived from CD4+ or CD8+ T cells sorted from blood, sampled in a trial of the OX40 agonist ivuxolimab. The source of these receptors is an adult with an advanced solid tumor such as melanoma, head and neck, liver or kidney cancer. Each CDR3 is given with its conserved first and last residue. A D gene is named only where the DNA matches it firmly. Some rows have no size entry. The others give once, few or many, or a class for an expanded clone.

NA TRBJ2-1 TRBV19 NA CASSRRDVDNEQFF TGTGCCAGTAGTAGGCGGGACGTCGATAATGAGCAGTTCTTC
NA TRBJ2-1 TRBV29-1 TRBD2 CSVRTSGRNEQFF TGCAGCGTCAGGACTAGCGGGAGAAATGAGCAGTTCTTC
NA TRBJ1-2 TRBV5-1 TRBD1 CASSLTGQGNYGYTF TGCGCCAGCAGCCTAACGGGACAGGGTAACTATGGCTACACCTTC
once TRBJ2-5 TRBV4-2 NA CASSLGTLQETQYF TGTGCCAGCAGCCTCGGGACTTTACAAGAGACCCAGTACTTC
once TRBJ2-3 TRBV18 TRBD2 CASSPRAGGTDTQYF TGTGCCAGCTCACCACGGGCGGGAGGGACAGATACGCAGTATTTT
NA TRBJ1-4 TRBV5-5 NA CASSLASMEKLFF TGTGCCAGCAGCTTGGCCTCGATGGAAAAACTGTTTTTT
NA TRBJ2-7 TRBV28 NA CASSLVEDRRQYF TGTGCCAGCAGTTTGGTAGAGGACAGACGGCAGTACTTC
NA TRBJ1-1 TRBV18 NA CASSLYTGDRNTEAFF TGTGCCAGCTCACTCTATACCGGGGATAGGAACACTGAAGCTTTCTTT
few TRBJ2-4 TRBV5-1 TRBD1 CASSSQGAAKNIQYF TGCGCCAGCAGCTCTCAGGGGGCTGCCAAAAACATTCAGTACTTC
NA TRBJ1-5 TRBV6-1 TRBD1 CASSDGQGHQPQHF TGTGCCAGCAGTGATGGACAGGGGCACCAGCCCCAGCATTTT
NA TRBJ1-1 TRBV2 TRBD1 CASRGGQGPTEAFF TGTGCCAGCAGGGGGGGACAGGGGCCCACTGAAGCTTTCTTT
NA TRBJ2-2 TRBV7-2 NA CASSQSRLNTGELFF TGTGCCAGCAGTCAAAGCCGCCTCAACACCGGGGAGCTGTTTTTT
NA TRBJ2-6 TRBV5-6 NA CASSFRQSTSNSGANVLTF TGTGCCAGCAGCTTCCGACAGAGCACCTCTAACTCCGGGGCCAACGTCCTGACTTTC
once TRBJ2-2 TRBV9 NA CASSVRYTANTGELFF TGTGCCAGCAGCGTCCGCTATACCGCCAACACCGGGGAGCTGTTTTTT
NA TRBJ2-5 TRBV5-4 TRBD2 CASSLGAGEETQYF TGTGCCAGCAGCTTGGGTGCGGGAGAAGAGACCCAGTACTTC
NA TRBJ1-1 TRBV7-8 TRBD1 CASSLANKGGPSLNTEAFF TGTGCCAGCAGCTTAGCGAATAAAGGGGGCCCCAGCCTGAACACTGAAGCTTTCTTT
once TRBJ1-1 TRBV6-5 NA CASSYDGGTRDTEAFF TGTGCCAGCAGTTATGACGGAGGTACCCGCGACACTGAAGCTTTCTTT
NA TRBJ2-2 TRBV7-2 NA CASSLVPTGELFF TGTGCCAGCAGCTTAGTCCCGACCGGGGAGCTGTTTTTT
NA TRBJ2-6 TRBV5-6 NA CASSAGSSGANVLTF TGTGCCAGCAGCGCGGGGAGCTCTGGGGCCAACGTCCTGACTTTC
NA TRBJ1-5 TRBV28 TRBD1 CASSLSDRAVNQPQHF TGTGCCAGCAGTTTATCGGACAGGGCAGTGAATCAGCCCCAGCATTTT
NA TRBJ2-5 TRBV10-1 NA CARGETQYF TGCGCCAGGGGGGAGACCCAGTACTTC
NA TRBJ2-2 TRBV9 NA CASSVGRGQAYTGELFF TGTGCCAGCAGCGTAGGTCGGGGACAAGCTTACACCGGGGAGCTGTTTTTT
once TRBJ2-5 TRBV7-7 NA CASSARVQETQYF TGTGCTAGCAGCGCCAGGGTCCAAGAGACCCAGTACTTC
NA TRBJ1-2 TRBV7-8 NA CASSLLAGDNYGYTF TGTGCCAGCAGCTTACTTGCGGGGGACAACTATGGCTACACCTTC
NA TRBJ2-3 TRBV12-5 NA CASGFLGPTEGTDTQYF TGTGCTAGTGGTTTCCTGGGACCGACGGAGGGGACAGATACGCAGTATTTT
NA TRBJ2-1 TRBV10-1 NA CASSKAPSNEQFF TGCGCCAGCAGTAAAGCCCCATCCAATGAGCAGTTCTTC
NA TRBJ1-1 TRBV11-2 TRBD1 CASSRQGNTEAFF TGTGCCAGCAGCCGACAGGGGAACACTGAAGCTTTCTTT
NA TRBJ1-5 TRBV7-9 TRBD1 CASSPADRASNQPQHF TGTGCCAGCAGCCCAGCGGACAGGGCTAGCAATCAGCCCCAGCATTTT
NA TRBJ2-7 TRBV28 NA CASSRDTPYEQYF TGTGCCAGCAGTCGGGACACCCCCTACGAGCAGTACTTC
NA TRBJ1-1 TRBV27 NA CASSLRGLNTEAFF TGTGCCAGCAGTTTACGGGGTTTGAACACTGAAGCTTTCTTT
NA TRBJ2-5 TRBV20-1 NA CSVHYRGPQYF TGCAGTGTTCATTATCGGGGGCCCCAGTACTTC
NA TRBJ2-3 TRBV6-1 NA CASSEVKGSSSTDTQYF TGTGCCAGCAGTGAAGTCAAGGGCAGTTCTAGCACAGATACGCAGTATTTT
once TRBJ2-7 TRBV27 NA CASSLAAGETASYEQYF TGTGCCAGCAGTTTAGCGGCTGGGGAGACAGCTTCCTACGAGCAGTACTTC
NA TRBJ2-7 TRBV28 NA CASSPGIPYEQYF TGTGCCAGCAGCCCAGGGATTCCCTACGAGCAGTACTTC